This T cell receptor (gamma chain) was identified during a study of γδ T cells in repeated Plasmodium falciparum infection. This clone qualifies as medium-sized. CDR1 is EGSTGY, CDR2 YDSYTSSV, per germline. With 4 bases clipped from V and 3 bases from J, the junction kept 3 bases outside the gene matches. The CDR3 length is 12 residues. Each sorted gammadelta sample had TRG and TRD chains sequenced. TCRdb re-identified clones in the multiplex PCR reads via CATT. Counted here are 11,000 to 15,000 gamma-chain clones, around 1.5% occurring once; the ten biggest clones make up less than 35%. Gammadelta T cells were flow-sorted from PBMC into Vgamma9/Vdelta2+ and Vdelta2-negative populations for bulk analysis.

The rearrangement joins TRGV4 to TRGJ1 or TRGJ2. The sequencing input was gamma-delta T cells from blood. The sequence was obtained from a pool of human donors (malaria-infected and uninfected, not separated). The DNA for the CDR3 is TGTGCCACCTGGGAAGGTTATTATAAGAAACTCTTT. Its protein product is CATWEGYYKKLF.